This T cell receptor beta chain appears in the sequencing data of a study of chemoradiotherapy in HPV16-positive cancers. Study outcomes and limitations: Candidate HPV-specific clones and E7-related TCR motifs grew in tumor during treatment.

A word on this clone: Its antigen is unidentified.

V lost 3 bases and J lost 5, with 13 bases in between. Germline V gives CDR1 LNHDA, CDR2 SQIVND (reference sequence). The CDR3 length is 14 residues. The assay was immunoSEQ multiplex PCR, and TCRdb's table has in-frame clones only and misses some. The sample has approximately 14,000 clones; around 74% are singletons. The chain has TRBV19 and TRBJ2-5; the D gene is possibly TRBD2 (5 bases). This sample was obtained from a patient who underwent chemoradiotherapy. The clonotype was recovered from a human donor with HPV-associated anogenital cancer. DNA for the CDR3: TGTGCCAGTAGTATTTTCGGACGAGGGGAGACCCAGTACTTC. This codes for CASSIFGRGETQYF.